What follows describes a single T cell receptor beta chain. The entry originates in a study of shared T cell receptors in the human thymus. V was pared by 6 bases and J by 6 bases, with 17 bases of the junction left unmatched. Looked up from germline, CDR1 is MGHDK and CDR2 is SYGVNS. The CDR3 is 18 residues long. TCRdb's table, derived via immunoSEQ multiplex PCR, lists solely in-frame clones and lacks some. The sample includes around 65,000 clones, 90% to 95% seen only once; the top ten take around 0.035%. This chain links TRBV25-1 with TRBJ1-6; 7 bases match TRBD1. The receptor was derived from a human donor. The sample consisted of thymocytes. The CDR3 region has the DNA TGTGCCAGCAGCTCTCGGGACAGTATCCAAGCCCTTAATTCACCCCTCCACTTT. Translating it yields CASSSRDSIQALNSPLHF. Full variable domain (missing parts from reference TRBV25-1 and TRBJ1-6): EADIYQTPRYLVIGTGKKITLECSQTMGHDKMYWYQQDPGMELHLIHYSYGVNSTEKGDLSSESTVSRIRTEHFPLTLESARPSHTSQYLCASSSRDSIQALNSPLHFGNGTRLTVT.